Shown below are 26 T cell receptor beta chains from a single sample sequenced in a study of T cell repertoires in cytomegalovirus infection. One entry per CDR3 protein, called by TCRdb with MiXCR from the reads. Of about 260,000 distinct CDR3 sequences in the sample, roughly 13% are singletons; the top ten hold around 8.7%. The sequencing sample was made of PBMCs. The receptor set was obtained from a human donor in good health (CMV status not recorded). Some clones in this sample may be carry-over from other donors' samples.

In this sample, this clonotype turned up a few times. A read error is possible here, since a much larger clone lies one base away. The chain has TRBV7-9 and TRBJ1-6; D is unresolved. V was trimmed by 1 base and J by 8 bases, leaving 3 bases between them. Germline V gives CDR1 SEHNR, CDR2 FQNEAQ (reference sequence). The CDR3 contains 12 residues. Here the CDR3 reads CASSLDDSPLHF. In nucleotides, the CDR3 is TGTGCCAGCAGCTTAGATGATTCACCCCTCCACTTT.

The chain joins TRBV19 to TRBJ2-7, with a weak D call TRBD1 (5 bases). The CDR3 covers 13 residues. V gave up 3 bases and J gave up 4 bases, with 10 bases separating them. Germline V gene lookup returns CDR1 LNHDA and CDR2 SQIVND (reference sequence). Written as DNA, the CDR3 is TGTGCCAGTAGTATCAGGGTGCATTACGAGCAGTACTTC. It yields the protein CASSIRVHYEQYF.

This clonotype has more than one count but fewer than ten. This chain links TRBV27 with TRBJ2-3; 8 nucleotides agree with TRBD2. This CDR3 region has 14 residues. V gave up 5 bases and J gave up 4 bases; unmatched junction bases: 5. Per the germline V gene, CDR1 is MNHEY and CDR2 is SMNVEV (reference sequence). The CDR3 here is CASSGGRRADTQYF. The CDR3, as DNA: TGTGCCAGCAGTGGCGGGAGGAGGGCAGATACGCAGTATTTT.

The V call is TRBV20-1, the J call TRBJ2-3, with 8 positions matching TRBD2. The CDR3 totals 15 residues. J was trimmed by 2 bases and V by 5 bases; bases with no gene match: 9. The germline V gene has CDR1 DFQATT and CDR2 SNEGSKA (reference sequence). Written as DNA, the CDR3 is TGCAGTGCTGCCCTTCGCGGGGGGCTCACAGATACGCAGTATTTT. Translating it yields CSAALRGGLTDTQYF.

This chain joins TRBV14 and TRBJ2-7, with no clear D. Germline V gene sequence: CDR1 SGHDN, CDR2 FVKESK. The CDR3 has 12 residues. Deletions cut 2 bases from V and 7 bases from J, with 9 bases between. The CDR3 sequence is CASSQRYREQYF. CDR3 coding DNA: TGTGCCAGCAGCCAACGGTATAGGGAGCAGTACTTC.

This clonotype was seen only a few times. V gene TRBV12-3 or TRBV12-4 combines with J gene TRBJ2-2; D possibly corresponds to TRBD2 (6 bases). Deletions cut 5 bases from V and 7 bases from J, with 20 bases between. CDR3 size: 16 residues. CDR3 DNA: TGTGCCAGCAGTCTCCGAGGAGGGCAATCAATCGGGGAGCTGTTTTTT. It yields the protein CASSLRGGQSIGELFF.

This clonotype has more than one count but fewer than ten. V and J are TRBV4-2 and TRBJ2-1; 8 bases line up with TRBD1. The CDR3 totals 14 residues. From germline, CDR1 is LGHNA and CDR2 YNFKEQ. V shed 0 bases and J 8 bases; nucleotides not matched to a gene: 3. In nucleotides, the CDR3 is TGTGCCAGCAGCCAAGACCAGGGGGCCTATGAGCAGTTCTTC. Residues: CASSQDQGAYEQFF.

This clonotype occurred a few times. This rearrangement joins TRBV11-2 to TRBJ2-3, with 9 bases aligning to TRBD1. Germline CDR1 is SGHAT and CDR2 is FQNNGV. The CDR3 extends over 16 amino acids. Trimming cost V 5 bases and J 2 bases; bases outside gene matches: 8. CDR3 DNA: TGTGCCAGCAGCCTCGGGACAGGGTCTTCCACAGATACGCAGTATTTT. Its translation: CASSLGTGSSTDTQYF.

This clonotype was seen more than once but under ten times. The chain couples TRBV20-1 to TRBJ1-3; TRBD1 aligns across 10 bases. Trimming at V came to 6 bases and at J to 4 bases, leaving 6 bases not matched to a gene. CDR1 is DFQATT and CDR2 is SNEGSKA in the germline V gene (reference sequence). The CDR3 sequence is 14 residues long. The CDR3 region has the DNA TGCAGTGCCAACCGGGACAGGGGCGGAAACACCATATATTTT. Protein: CSANRDRGGNTIYF.

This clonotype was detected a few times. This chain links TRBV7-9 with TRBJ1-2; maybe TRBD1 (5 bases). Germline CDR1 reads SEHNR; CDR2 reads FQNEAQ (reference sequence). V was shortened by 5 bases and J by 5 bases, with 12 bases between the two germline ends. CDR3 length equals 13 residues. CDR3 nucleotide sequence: TGTGCCAGCAGCCGGCAGGGTCGGTATGGCTACACCTTC. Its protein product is CASSRQGRYGYTF.

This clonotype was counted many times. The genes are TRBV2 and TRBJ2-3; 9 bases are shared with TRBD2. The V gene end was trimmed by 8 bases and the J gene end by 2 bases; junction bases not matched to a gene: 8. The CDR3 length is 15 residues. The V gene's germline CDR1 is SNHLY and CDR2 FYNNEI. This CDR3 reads CASLARGGFTDTQYF. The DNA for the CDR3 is TGTGCCAGCCTCGCGCGGGGGGGATTCACAGATACGCAGTATTTT.

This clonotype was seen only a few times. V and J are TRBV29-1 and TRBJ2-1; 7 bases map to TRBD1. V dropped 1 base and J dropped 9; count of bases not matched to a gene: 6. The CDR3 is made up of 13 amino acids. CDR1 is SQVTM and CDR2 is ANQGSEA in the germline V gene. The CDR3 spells CSVEVGRGIEQFF. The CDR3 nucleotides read TGCAGCGTTGAAGTGGGCAGGGGGATTGAGCAGTTCTTC.

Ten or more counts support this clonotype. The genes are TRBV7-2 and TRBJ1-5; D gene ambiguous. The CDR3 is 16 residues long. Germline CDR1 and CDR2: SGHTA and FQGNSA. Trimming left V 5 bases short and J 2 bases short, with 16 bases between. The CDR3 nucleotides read TGTGCCAGCAGCCCATCCCCAAGATTTGGCAATCAGCCCCAGCATTTT. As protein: CASSPSPRFGNQPQHF.

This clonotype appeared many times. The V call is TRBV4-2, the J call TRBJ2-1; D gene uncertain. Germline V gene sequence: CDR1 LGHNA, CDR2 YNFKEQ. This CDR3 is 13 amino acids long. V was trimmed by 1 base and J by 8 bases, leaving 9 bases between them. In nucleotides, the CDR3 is TGTGCCAGCAGCCAAGTTATGGCGGATGAGCAGTTCTTC. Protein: CASSQVMADEQFF.

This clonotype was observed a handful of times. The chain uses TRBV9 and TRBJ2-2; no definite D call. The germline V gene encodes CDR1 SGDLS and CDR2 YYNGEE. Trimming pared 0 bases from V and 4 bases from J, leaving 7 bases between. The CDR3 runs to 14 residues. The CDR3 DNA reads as TGTGCCAGCAGCGTAGAACACAGCACCGGGGAGCTGTTTTTT. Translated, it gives CASSVEHSTGELFF. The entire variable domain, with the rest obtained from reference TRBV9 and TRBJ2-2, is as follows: DSGVTQTPKHLITATGQRVTLRCSPRSGDLSVYWYQQSLDQGLQFLIQYYNGEERAKGNILERFSAQQFPDLHSELNLSSLELGDSALYFCASSVEHSTGELFFGEGSRLTVL.

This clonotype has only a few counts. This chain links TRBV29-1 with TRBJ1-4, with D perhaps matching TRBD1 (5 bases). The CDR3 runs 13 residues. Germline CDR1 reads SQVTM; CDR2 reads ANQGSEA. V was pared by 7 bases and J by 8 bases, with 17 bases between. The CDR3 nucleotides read TGCAGCGCCGGGGACGGCTGGGGCGAAAAACTGTTTTTT. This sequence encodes CSAGDGWGEKLFF.

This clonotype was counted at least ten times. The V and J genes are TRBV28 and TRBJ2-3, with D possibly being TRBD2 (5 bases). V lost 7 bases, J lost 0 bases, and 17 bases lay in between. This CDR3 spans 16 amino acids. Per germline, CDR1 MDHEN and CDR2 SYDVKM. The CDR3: CASNRTPGSSTDTQYF. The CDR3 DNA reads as TGTGCCAGCAACCGAACCCCGGGGTCAAGCACAGATACGCAGTATTTT.

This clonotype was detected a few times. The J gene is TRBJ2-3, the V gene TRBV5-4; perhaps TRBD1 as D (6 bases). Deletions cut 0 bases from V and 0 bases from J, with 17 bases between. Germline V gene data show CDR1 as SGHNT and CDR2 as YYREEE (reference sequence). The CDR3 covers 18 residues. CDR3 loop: CASSLEAIWTASTDTQYF. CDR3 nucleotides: TGTGCCAGCAGCTTGGAAGCTATATGGACAGCTAGCACAGATACGCAGTATTTT.

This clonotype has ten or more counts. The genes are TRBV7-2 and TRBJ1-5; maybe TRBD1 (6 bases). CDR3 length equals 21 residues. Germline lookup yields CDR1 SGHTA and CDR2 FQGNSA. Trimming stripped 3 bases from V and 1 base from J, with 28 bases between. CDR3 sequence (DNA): TGTGCCAGCAGCTTTTCGAGGGGGGGTGGACAGACCTTGGGGAGCAATCAGCCCCAGCATTTT. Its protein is CASSFSRGGGQTLGSNQPQHF.

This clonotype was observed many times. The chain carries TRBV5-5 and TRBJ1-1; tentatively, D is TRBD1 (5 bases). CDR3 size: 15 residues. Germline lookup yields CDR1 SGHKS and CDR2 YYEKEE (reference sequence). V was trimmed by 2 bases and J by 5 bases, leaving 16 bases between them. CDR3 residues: CASSFWTPGETEAFF. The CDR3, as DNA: TGTGCCAGCAGCTTTTGGACCCCGGGGGAAACTGAAGCTTTCTTT.

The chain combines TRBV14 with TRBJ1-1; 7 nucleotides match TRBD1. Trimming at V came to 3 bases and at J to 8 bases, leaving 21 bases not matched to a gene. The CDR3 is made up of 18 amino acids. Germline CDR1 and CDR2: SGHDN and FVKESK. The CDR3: CASSHLTGQRPYTEEAFF. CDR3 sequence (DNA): TGTGCCAGCAGCCATTTAACGGGACAGCGCCCTTACACGGAGGAAGCTTTCTTT.

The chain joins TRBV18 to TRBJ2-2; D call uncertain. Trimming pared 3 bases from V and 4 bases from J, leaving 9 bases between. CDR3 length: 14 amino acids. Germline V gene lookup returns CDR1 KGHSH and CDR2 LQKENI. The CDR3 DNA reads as TGTGCCAGCTCACCGAATCGCCCCACCGGGGAGCTGTTTTTT. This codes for CASSPNRPTGELFF.

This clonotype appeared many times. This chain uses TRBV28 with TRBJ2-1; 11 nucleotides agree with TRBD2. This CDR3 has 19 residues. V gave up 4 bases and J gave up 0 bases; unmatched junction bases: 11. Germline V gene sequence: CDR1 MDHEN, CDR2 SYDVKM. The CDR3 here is CASSSGVAGGPGSYNEQFF. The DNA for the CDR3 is TGTGCCAGCAGTTCCGGGGTAGCGGGAGGGCCGGGCTCCTACAATGAGCAGTTCTTC. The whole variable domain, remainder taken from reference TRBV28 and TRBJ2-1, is DVKVTQSSRYLVKRTGEKVFLECVQDMDHENMFWYRQDPGLGLRLIYFSYDVKMKEKGDIPEGYSVSREKKERFSLILESASTNQTSMYLCASSSGVAGGPGSYNEQFFGPGTRLTVL.

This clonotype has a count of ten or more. The CDR3 coding sequence is TGTGCCAGCAGTTACCAGGGGAGCAATCAGCCCCAGCATTTT. It specifies CASSYQGSNQPQHF. This chain links TRBV6-6 with TRBJ1-5, with D tentatively TRBD1 (6 bases). Germline CDR1 and CDR2: MNHNY and SVGAGI (reference sequence). Trimming pared 2 bases from V and 1 base from J, leaving 6 bases between. CDR3 size: 14 residues.

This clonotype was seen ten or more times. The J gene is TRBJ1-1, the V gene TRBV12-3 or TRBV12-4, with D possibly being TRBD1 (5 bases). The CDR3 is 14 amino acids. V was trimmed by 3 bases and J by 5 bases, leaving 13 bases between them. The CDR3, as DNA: TGTGCCAGCAGTTTGAGAAGGGGACGTACTGAAGCTTTCTTT. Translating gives CASSLRRGRTEAFF.

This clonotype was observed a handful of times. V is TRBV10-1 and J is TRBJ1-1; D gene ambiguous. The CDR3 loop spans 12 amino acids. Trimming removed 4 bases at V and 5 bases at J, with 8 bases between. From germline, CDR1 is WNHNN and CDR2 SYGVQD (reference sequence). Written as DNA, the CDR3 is TGCGCCAGCAGTGCTATCGGTACTGAAGCTTTCTTT. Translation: CASSAIGTEAFF.